The clone carrying this TCR beta chain was recorded only once. Its antigen remains unknown. This CDR3 comprises 16 residues. CDR1 SGHRS and CDR2 YFSETQ come from the germline V gene. V lost 2 bases, J lost 0 bases, and 1 base stayed unmatched. This sample was included in a study of T cell responses to AZD1222 COVID-19 vaccine. The study, taken as a whole, reports: The reported proportion of spike-specific TCRs targeting unmutated variant regions was nearly half. CD4 TCRs covered the whole spike, strongest at regions 160-218 and 743-854. With two AZD1222 doses given, Spike-specific TCR breadth and depth both rose. Just five to seven people given AZD1222 tested seropositive at baseline.

Profiled with immunoSEQ multiplex PCR; TCRdb holds only in-frame clones, not every one. The table includes 120,000 to 150,000 clones, under 95% detected once. The sample in question was peripheral blood, obtained 28 days after the second dose of the MenACWY control vaccine. The chain links TRBV5-1 to TRBJ2-2; the match to TRBD2 covers 10 bases. This sequence originates from an adult who received the MenACWY meningococcal vaccine as a control. CDR3 region: CASSFLAGANTGELFF. Here the CDR3 DNA reads TGCGCCAGCAGCTTCCTAGCGGGGGCGAACACCGGGGAGCTGTTTTTT. The whole variable domain, remainder taken from reference TRBV5-1 and TRBJ2-2, is KAGVTQTPRYLIKTRGQQVTLSCSPISGHRSVSWYQQTPGQGLQFLFEYFSETQRNKGNFPGRFSGRQFSNSRSEMNVSTLELGDSALYLCASSFLAGANTGELFFGEGSRLTVL.